Below are 22 T cell receptor beta chains sequenced from a single sample in a study of blood T cell repertoires in COVID-19 (dated by TCRdb to about 2020). Libraries were constructed by the immunoSEQ multiplex PCR assay. Entries here come from immuneACCESS through TCRdb and include only in-frame sequences with V and J called. Some clones fail to appear in such tables; in the studies checked, an unresolved V gene covers under half of the shortfall, and the cause of the remainder is unknown. The sample yields around 110,000 clones; about nine tenths were counted once. The top ten hold about 4.5% of the sample. Sequencing input: peripheral blood. The receptor set was obtained from a middle-aged man with acute or convalescent COVID-19.

The chain joins TRBV11-3 to TRBJ1-3; 10 positions agree with TRBD1. CDR1 SGHNT and CDR2 YENEEA come from the germline V gene. The V and J ends lost 0 bases and 3 bases, in that order; junction bases with no gene match: 14. This CDR3 is built from 20 residues. CDR3 nucleotide sequence: TGTGCCAGCAGCTTAGACCCAACTTTCGACAGGGGGCTTTTTGGAAACACCATATATTTT. Amino acid sequence: CASSLDPTFDRGLFGNTIYF.

V and J are TRBV2 and TRBJ1-1; perhaps TRBD1 as D (5 bases). Germline lookup yields CDR1 SNHLY and CDR2 FYNNEI. The CDR3 runs to 13 residues. The germline V and J ends were trimmed by 7 bases and 3 bases, with 12 bases remaining between them. The CDR3, as DNA: TGTGCCAGCATCGCTGGGGGGGACACTGAAGCTTTCTTT. Translating it yields CASIAGGDTEAFF.

CDR3 nucleotide sequence: TGTGCCAGCAGCCTTCAGAGGTTAAATGGCTACACCTTC. This encodes CASSLQRLNGYTF. This rearrangement joins TRBV3-1 (or the pseudogene TRBV3-2) to TRBJ1-2; D not certain. Germline assignment: CDR1 LGHDT and CDR2 YNNKEL (reference sequence). V lost 4 bases to trimming and J lost 6 bases, with 12 bases between them. This CDR3 is 13 amino acids long.

This clone was detected many times. Additional DNA sequences in this sample encode the identical CDR3. The V gene is TRBV18, the J gene TRBJ1-5; possibly TRBD1 for D (5 bases). Trimming stripped 3 bases from V and 2 bases from J, with 17 bases between. CDR1 KGHSH and CDR2 LQKENI come from the germline V gene. This CDR3 region has 17 residues. CDR3 in DNA: TGTGCCAGCTCACCGAGTGCGGGGCAGGGAGGCAATCAGCCCCAGCATTTT. This translates into CASSPSAGQGGNQPQHF.

CDR3: CASSFSRTSGKEQFF. The CDR3 DNA follows: TGTGCCAGCAGCTTTTCGAGGACTAGCGGGAAAGAGCAGTTCTTC. The V and J genes are TRBV2 and TRBJ2-1; TRBD2 agrees at 12 bases. The CDR3 is 15 residues long. J was trimmed by 10 bases and V by 6 bases; bases with no gene match: 10. CDR1 SNHLY and CDR2 FYNNEI come from the germline V gene.

V gene TRBV19 combines with J gene TRBJ1-2; no clear D. The ends were cut back, 1 base at V and 4 bases at J, with 10 bases in the middle. The CDR3 length is 14 residues. Germline lookup yields CDR1 LNHDA and CDR2 SQIVND (reference sequence). In DNA form, the CDR3 reads TGTGCCAGTAGTATAGTCGGTACTCTCTATGGCTACACCTTC. Its protein product is CASSIVGTLYGYTF.

For the CDR3, the DNA is TGTGCCAGCAGCGTGTCCCAGGGGGCTGAAGCTTTCTTT. Its translation is CASSVSQGAEAFF. V and J are TRBV9 and TRBJ1-1; 7 bases agree with TRBD1. With V trimmed by 2 bases and J by 6 bases, 4 bases remained unmatched. From germline, CDR1 is SGDLS and CDR2 YYNGEE. This CDR3 is built from 13 residues.

The gene calls are TRBV5-1 and TRBJ2-2, with a weak D call TRBD2 (6 bases). This CDR3 region has 15 residues. The ends were cut back, 4 bases at V and 3 bases at J, with 13 bases in the middle. CDR1 SGHRS and CDR2 YFSETQ come from the germline V gene. The CDR3 nucleotides are TGCGCCAGCAGCCGGGCTAGCGCATACACCGGGGAGCTGTTTTTT. Translated, it gives CASSRASAYTGELFF.

The chain uses TRBV5-1 and TRBJ2-4, with D possibly being TRBD2 (6 bases). Trimming stripped 4 bases from V and 5 bases from J, with 16 bases between. The CDR3 extends over 15 amino acids. Germline values: CDR1 SGHRS, CDR2 YFSETQ. CDR3 region: CASSPGGDPQNIQYF. In DNA, the CDR3 is TGCGCCAGCAGCCCCGGGGGAGACCCCCAAAACATTCAGTACTTC.

The chain carries TRBV19 and TRBJ2-3; 12 bases map to TRBD1. V shed 4 bases, J shed 5 bases, and the junction held 7 bases outside the gene matches. The CDR3 runs to 16 residues. Per germline, CDR1 LNHDA and CDR2 SQIVND (reference sequence). CDR3: CASSTWGQGAQDTQYF. CDR3 sequence (DNA): TGTGCCAGTAGTACCTGGGGACAGGGGGCGCAAGATACGCAGTATTTT.

The chain couples TRBV7-8 to TRBJ2-1, with TRBD2 matching over 9 bases. The J segment lost 0 bases and the V segment lost 1 base, leaving 10 bases of the junction unmatched. The germline V gene has CDR1 SGHVS and CDR2 FQNEAQ. The CDR3 extends over 19 amino acids. The chain's CDR3 is CASSLVIAGVSRSYNEQFF. The CDR3 DNA sequence: TGTGCCAGCAGCTTAGTAATAGCGGGAGTATCTCGCTCCTACAATGAGCAGTTCTTC.

There are a few counts of this clone. CDR3 sequence reads: CASELRQYKAFF. DNA for the CDR3: TGTGCCAGCGAACTGAGACAATACAAAGCTTTCTTT. The rearrangement links TRBV6-5 to TRBJ1-1; D gene unclear. CDR1 and CDR2 (germline): MNHEY, SVGAGI. The V end lost 8 bases, the J end lost 9 bases, and 16 bases lay between the germline ends. This CDR3 comprises 12 residues.

The sample holds one count of this clone. This chain uses TRBV30 with TRBJ1-4; D unclear. The CDR3 totals 11 residues. Germline CDR1 GTSNPN, CDR2 SVGIG (reference sequence). Trimming took 7 bases from V and 4 from J, leaving 7 bases between them. The CDR3: CASYSNEKLFF. As DNA, the CDR3 is TGTGCCTCATACAGTAATGAAAAACTGTTTTTT.

This clone was counted once. This chain links TRBV27 with TRBJ2-7; D may be TRBD2 (7 bases). CDR3 length equals 13 residues. Trimming cost V 8 bases and J 2 bases, with 13 bases left between them. Germline CDR1 and CDR2: MNHEY and SMNVEV (reference sequence). CDR3 residues: CASGLGGAYEQYF. As DNA, the CDR3 is TGTGCCAGCGGCTTAGGGGGGGCCTACGAGCAGTACTTC.

This clone was seen a handful of times. V and J are TRBV6-6 and TRBJ1-5, with 9 bases identical to TRBD1. Germline CDR1 is MNHNY and CDR2 is SVGAGI (reference sequence). V gave up 6 bases and J gave up 9 bases; unmatched junction bases: 6. The CDR3 totals 13 residues. As DNA, the CDR3 is TGTGCCAGCAGGGGGACAGGGTCTTCGCCCCAGCATTTT. Translated, it gives CASRGTGSSPQHF.

This clone occurred a few times. The chain recombines TRBV6-5 with TRBJ1-4; TRBD1 matches 7 bases. Germline trimming cut 5 bases from V and 5 bases from J; bases unmatched to any gene: 5. The CDR3 spans 14 residues. Germline values: CDR1 MNHEY, CDR2 SVGAGI. CDR3 amino acids: CASSPGQLNEKLFF. CDR3 nucleotide sequence: TGTGCCAGCAGTCCGGGACAGTTGAATGAAAAACTGTTTTTT.

The gene calls are TRBV7-8 and TRBJ1-4, with 10 bases fitting TRBD1. Germline V gene lookup returns CDR1 SGHVS and CDR2 FQNEAQ. The CDR3 extends over 17 amino acids. J was trimmed by 7 bases and V by 2 bases; bases with no gene match: 10. This CDR3 reads CASSLLLGQGDPEKLFF. Here the CDR3 DNA reads TGTGCCAGCAGCTTACTTTTAGGACAGGGGGACCCTGAAAAACTGTTTTTT.

V gene TRBV10-3 combines with J gene TRBJ2-5; the D gene is possibly TRBD2 (6 bases). This CDR3 contains 12 residues. The germline V gene has CDR1 ENHRY and CDR2 SYGVKD. V was clipped by 10 bases and J by 4 bases, with 13 bases between them. The CDR3, as DNA: TGTGCCACCGGGACTGGAGGAGAGACCCAGTACTTC. Its protein is CATGTGGETQYF.

This chain uses TRBV27 with TRBJ2-6; 10 nucleotides line up with TRBD2. CDR1 is MNHEY, CDR2 SMNVEV, per germline (reference sequence). This CDR3 has 17 amino acids. V was pared by 6 bases and J by 3 bases, with 8 bases of the junction left unmatched. CDR3 coding DNA: TGTGCCAGCAGCACCCGAGCGGGGGGGGGTGGGGCCAACGTCCTGACTTTC. The encoded protein is CASSTRAGGGGANVLTF.

The CDR3 reads CSVEEVERASTMTQFF. Written as DNA, the CDR3 is TGCAGCGTTGAAGAAGTGGAGCGGGCCTCAACAATGACGCAGTTCTTC. The rearrangement uses TRBV29-1 and TRBJ2-1; tentatively, D is TRBD2 (6 bases). Germline CDR1 reads SQVTM; CDR2 reads ANQGSEA. With 0 bases removed from V and 12 bases from J, the gap between germline ends came to 24 bases. The CDR3 has 16 residues.

The chain has TRBV5-5 and TRBJ1-1; 8 bases are a match to TRBD1. Germline V gene lookup returns CDR1 SGHKS and CDR2 YYEKEE (reference sequence). CDR3 size: 13 residues. Losses at the gene ends were 6 bases for V and 5 bases for J; bases not matched to a gene: 6. The CDR3 sequence is CASTTDRGTEAFF. CDR3 in DNA: TGTGCCAGCACCACCGACAGGGGAACTGAAGCTTTCTTT.

The rearrangement links TRBV7-6 to TRBJ2-7; 8 bases fit TRBD2. Germline CDR1 is SGHVS and CDR2 is FNYEAQ. V lost 1 base, J lost 7 bases, and 9 bases stayed unmatched. This CDR3 is 15 amino acids long. The CDR3: CASSLGVGGVEEQYF. CDR3 DNA: TGTGCCAGCAGCTTAGGCGTCGGGGGGGTAGAGGAGCAGTACTTC.